This T cell receptor (beta chain) was recorded in a study of cytomegalovirus exposure and HLA in healthy donors. Study-wide points: The authors reported that TCR beta sequences could predict HLA-A and HLA-B alleles. These predictions were accurate for most subjects in the first cohort.

60 Vbeta and 13 Jbeta primers were used in PCR. This table comes from immunoSEQ multiplex PCR, and its TCRdb copy is limited to in-frame clones, with some not included. The table includes 150,000 to 200,000 clones, 80% to 85% detected once. As for this clone: Its antigen is not known.

The sample consisted of PBMCs. The sequence derives from a woman aged 25 to 39 in good health and CMV-seronegative.

CDR3 in DNA: TGTGCCAGCAGCACGGACAGGAATCAAGAGACCCAGTACTTC. This encodes CASSTDRNQETQYF. The chain couples TRBV11-1 to TRBJ2-5, with 7 bases fitting TRBD1. The ends lost 5 bases at V and 2 bases at J; junction bases unmatched: 5. Germline CDR1 is SGHAT and CDR2 is FQDESV (reference sequence). This CDR3 spans 14 amino acids.